This TCR beta chain derives from a study of T cell responses to AZD1222 COVID-19 vaccine. Study-wide points: Clonal diversity may have been underestimated, and the donors were mostly white British, with more females than males.

The CDR3 runs 16 residues. Trimming took 6 bases from V and 4 from J; bases not matched to a gene: 7. Germline CDR1 and CDR2: MDHEN and SYDVKM. The table came from immunoSEQ multiplex PCR; TCRdb's copy has only in-frame clones and leaves some out. The data show 150,000 to 190,000 clones, 85% to 90% seen once. With regard to this clone: The target antigen is unknown.

The source is an adult who received the AZD1222 COVID-19 vaccine. The sample in question was peripheral blood, obtained 28 days after the second AZD1222 dose. The rearrangement links TRBV28 to TRBJ1-5; 12 positions agree with TRBD1. In nucleotides, the CDR3 is TGTGCCAGCAGGGATCCGGGACAGGGGGCGAATCAGCCCCAGCATTTT. It encodes CASRDPGQGANQPQHF.